This T cell receptor (beta chain) was identified during a study of cytomegalovirus exposure and HLA in healthy donors. Study outcomes and limitations: Despite most TCR sequences being rare, some public TCRs occurred in many donors. The classifier was said to identify cytomegalovirus status with high specificity and sensitivity. Researchers catalogued approximately 170 TCR beta chains as cytomegalovirus-associated. Specificity for CMV antigens was confirmed in vitro for a few of the CMV-associated chains.

The repertoire was sequenced with immunoSEQ multiplex PCR; TCRdb's copy has only in-frame clones and lacks some. The table has around 300,000 clones, 70% to 90% seen once. About this clone itself: Its antigen is unknown.

The clonotype comes from a woman aged 18 to 35 in good health and CMV-seronegative. Specimen: PBMCs.

The CDR3 loop reads CASSSQEAWNEQFF. Written as DNA, the CDR3 is TGTGCCAGCAGCAGCCAGGAAGCTTGGAATGAGCAGTTCTTC. This sequence joins TRBV2 and TRBJ2-1; D uncertain. V was clipped by 6 bases and J by 7 bases, with 16 bases between them. Germline CDR1 is SNHLY and CDR2 is FYNNEI. The CDR3 spans 14 residues.